What follows are 13 T cell receptor beta chains derived from one specimen sequenced in a study of T cell responses to AZD1222 COVID-19 vaccine. Sequenced by immunoSEQ multiplex PCR; TCRdb stores in-frame clones only, minus some. Found here are 100,000 to 150,000 clones, approximately 88% of them singletons; the top ten hold roughly 7.4%. The input for sequencing was peripheral blood, taken on day 0 of AZD1222 vaccination. These TCRs come from an adult in good health.

The chain joins TRBV3-1 (or the pseudogene TRBV3-2) to TRBJ1-2; no clear D. CDR1 and CDR2 (germline): LGHDT, YNNKEL (reference sequence). The CDR3 runs to 14 residues. V lost 2 bases and J 6 bases, leaving 13 bases between the germline ends. CDR3 sequence: CASSQPHDRNGYTF. In DNA form, the CDR3 reads TGTGCCAGCAGCCAACCTCATGATCGGAATGGCTACACCTTC.

The V and J genes are TRBV27 and TRBJ2-7, with 9 nucleotides matching TRBD1. The CDR3 length is 14 residues. In germline, CDR1 is MNHEY, CDR2 SMNVEV (reference sequence). V gave up 6 bases and J gave up 3 bases; unmatched junction bases: 6. The CDR3 coding sequence is TGTGCCAGCAGGTCCGGGACAGGGTACTACGAGCAGTACTTC. It encodes CASRSGTGYYEQYF.

V usage is TRBV7-6 and J usage is TRBJ2-1, with TRBD2 matching 14 bases. The ends lost 4 bases at V and 9 bases at J; junction bases unmatched: 11. The CDR3 runs 17 residues. Germline lookup yields CDR1 SGHVS and CDR2 FNYEAQ. The CDR3 region has the DNA TGTGCCAGCAGCTATGGACTAGCGGGAGGAGGGGGGGTTGAGCAGTTCTTC. Protein product: CASSYGLAGGGGVEQFF.

V usage is TRBV6-2 or TRBV6-3 and J usage is TRBJ2-7, with 8 bases that match TRBD1. Germline lookup yields CDR1 MNHEY and CDR2 SVGEGT. J was trimmed by 2 bases and V by 6 bases; bases with no gene match: 3. This CDR3 comprises 13 residues. This chain's CDR3 is CASSLDRAYEQYF. The DNA for the CDR3 is TGTGCCAGCAGCCTGGACAGGGCCTACGAGCAGTACTTC.

The chain has TRBV28 and TRBJ1-6; D is ambiguous. The germline V gene encodes CDR1 MDHEN and CDR2 SYDVKM. The CDR3 is made up of 13 amino acids. V dropped 6 bases and J dropped 5 bases, with 8 bases sitting between them. The DNA of the CDR3 is TGTGCCAGCAGCCGTATTGATAATTCACCCCTCCACTTT. Translated, it gives CASSRIDNSPLHF. The variable domain in full, completed from reference TRBV28 and TRBJ1-6, reads DVKVTQSSRYLVKRTGEKVFLECVQDMDHENMFWYRQDPGLGLRLIYFSYDVKMKEKGDIPEGYSVSREKKERFSLILESASTNQTSMYLCASSRIDNSPLHFGNGTRLTVT.

The V gene is TRBV24-1, the J gene TRBJ2-1, with 12 nucleotides matching TRBD2. CDR1 and CDR2 from the germline V gene are KGHDR and SFDVKD. V dropped 4 bases and J dropped 1; count of bases not matched to a gene: 4. The CDR3 is 17 amino acids. DNA of the CDR3: TGTGCCACCAGTGAACCTAGCGGGGGGGCATCCTACAATGAGCAGTTCTTC. Protein product: CATSEPSGGASYNEQFF.

The rearrangement joins TRBV11-2 to TRBJ2-7, with no clear D. Trimming stripped 3 bases from V and 3 bases from J, with 9 bases between. The germline V gene has CDR1 SGHAT and CDR2 FQNNGV. The CDR3 spans 13 residues. In DNA form, the CDR3 reads TGTGCCAGCAGCTTGGCGGTGGACTACGAGCAGTACTTC. Protein product: CASSLAVDYEQYF.

V and J are TRBV6-5 and TRBJ1-1; TRBD1 aligns across 9 bases. With V trimmed by 4 bases and J by 1 base, 4 bases remained unmatched. The CDR3 loop spans 15 amino acids. Germline-derived CDR1 and CDR2 are MNHEY and SVGAGI. The CDR3 reads CASSLQGAQNTEAFF. The CDR3 bases are TGTGCCAGCAGTTTACAGGGGGCACAGAACACTGAAGCTTTCTTT.

This rearrangement joins TRBV3-1 (or the pseudogene TRBV3-2) to TRBJ2-5; D gene unclear. CDR1 and CDR2 from the germline V gene are LGHDT and YNNKEL (reference sequence). The V gene lost 4 bases and the J gene lost 5 bases, with 23 bases spanning the gap. The CDR3 has 17 amino acids. CDR3 DNA sequence: TGTGCCAGCAGCCCGGCAGGCCTGGTTCCCTCCGCGGAGACCCAGTACTTC. This gives the protein CASSPAGLVPSAETQYF.

V is TRBV4-3 and J is TRBJ1-4; D unresolved. CDR1 and CDR2 (germline): LGHNA, YSLEER. V dropped 1 base and J dropped 5 bases, with 14 bases sitting between them. There are 16 residues in the CDR3. In DNA, the CDR3 is TGCGCCAGCAGCCAAGGTAATCTTGTGGCGAATGAAAAACTGTTTTTT. Translating it yields CASSQGNLVANEKLFF.

The chain has TRBV11-2 and TRBJ2-5, with TRBD1 identical over 7 bases. The CDR3 totals 13 residues. CDR1 is SGHAT, CDR2 FQNNGV, per germline. V lost 1 base, J lost 5 bases, and 1 base stayed unmatched. CDR3 residues: CASSLVDRETQYF. CDR3 nucleotide sequence: TGTGCCAGCAGCTTAGTGGACAGGGAGACCCAGTACTTC.

The chain has TRBV5-5 and TRBJ1-5, with 7 bases lining up with TRBD1. Germline CDR1 SGHKS, CDR2 YYEKEE (reference sequence). The CDR3 is 16 residues long. Trimming took 0 bases from V and 10 from J; bases not matched to a gene: 13. The CDR3 protein is CASSLEASGGRVPQHF. The CDR3 DNA follows: TGTGCCAGCAGCTTGGAAGCGTCAGGGGGACGCGTTCCCCAGCATTTT.

This sequence joins TRBV4-1 and TRBJ2-1, with 7 positions matching TRBD2. J was trimmed by 4 bases and V by 1 base; bases with no gene match: 13. Germline V lookup: CDR1 MGHRA, CDR2 YSYEKL. CDR3 length: 18 residues. For the CDR3, the DNA is TGCGCCAGCAGCCAAGGGTCGGGACTAACACTTAGATACAATGAGCAGTTCTTC. Encoded protein: CASSQGSGLTLRYNEQFF.